Below, 15 T cell receptor beta chains from the same sample are listed, as sequenced in a study of T cells in Graves' hyperthyroidism and ophthalmopathy. Authors of the study amplified TCR beta CDR3 regions from RNA transcripts. HTBI primers were used for first-round RT-PCR of the TCR CDR3. MiXCR, applied by TCRdb to the multiplex PCR reads, yields one record per CDR3 protein. The table has 350,000 to 400,000 distinct CDR3 sequences, 15% seen once. Source material: blood. These receptors were taken from a woman younger than 45 with Graves' hyperthyroidism.

In its sample, this clonotype was seen a few times. The V and J genes are TRBV4-2 and TRBJ1-2, with TRBD1 matching over 7 bases. The CDR3 runs to 18 residues. The V and J ends lost 2 bases and 2 bases, in that order; junction bases with no gene match: 14. Germline V CDR1 and CDR2: LGHNA, YNFKEQ. CDR3 protein: CASSQIIDRVERNYGYTF. Written as DNA, the CDR3 is TGTGCCAGCAGCCAAATCATCGACAGGGTGGAGAGAAACTATGGCTACACCTTC.

The chain couples TRBV20-1 to TRBJ2-5; 15 bases line up with TRBD2. The ends lost 6 bases at V and 5 bases at J; junction bases unmatched: 16. CDR3 length equals 18 residues. The germline CDR1 and CDR2 sequences are DFQATT and SNEGSKA (reference sequence). CDR3 nucleotides: TGCAGTGCCCGGACTAGCGGGAGGGAATTAGGGGGTACGGAGACCCAGTACTTC. Translation gives CSARTSGRELGGTETQYF.

The chain is built from TRBV20-1 and TRBJ2-3; maybe TRBD1 (6 bases). Germline assignment: CDR1 DFQATT and CDR2 SNEGSKA (reference sequence). Trimming shortened V by 6 bases and J by 3 bases, and 10 bases separated the two germline ends. This CDR3 spans 12 amino acids. The CDR3 nucleotides read TGCAGTGCCCAGGGACATACAGATACGCAGTATTTT. Amino acids: CSAQGHTDTQYF.

This clonotype was recorded once. The chain links TRBV6-2 or TRBV6-3 to TRBJ1-2; TRBD1 aligns across 11 bases. CDR1 is MNHEY, CDR2 SVGEGT, per germline. CDR3 length equals 14 residues. With 4 bases clipped from V and 7 bases from J, the junction kept 5 bases outside the gene matches. CDR3 loop: CASSWGQGDGGYTF. The CDR3 bases are TGTGCCAGCAGTTGGGGACAGGGGGACGGTGGCTACACCTTC.

CDR3 residues: CASSNLSGEQYF. The CDR3 bases are TGTGCCAGCAGCAATCTTAGCGGCGAGCAGTACTTC. The rearrangement uses TRBV9 and TRBJ2-7; a weak D match, TRBD2 (6 bases). The V end was cut by 4 bases, the J end by 6 bases, with 11 bases between. The CDR3 length is 12 residues. From germline, CDR1 is SGDLS and CDR2 YYNGEE.

This clonotype was seen repeatedly, ten times or more. The V and J genes are TRBV2 and TRBJ2-1; TRBD2 might be the D (5 bases). Germline CDR1 and CDR2: SNHLY and FYNNEI. V was pared by 7 bases and J by 6 bases, with 22 bases between. The CDR3 sequence is 16 residues long. The CDR3 region is CASNGGLAPLLNEQFF. The CDR3 region has the DNA TGTGCCAGCAATGGAGGTCTAGCTCCCCTTCTCAATGAGCAGTTCTTC.

This clonotype was detected many times. The V and J genes are TRBV13 and TRBJ1-1, with D possibly being TRBD1 (5 bases). The CDR3 has 15 residues. The germline V gene encodes CDR1 PRHDT and CDR2 FYEKMQ (reference sequence). The V gene lost 1 base and the J gene lost 4 bases, with 13 bases spanning the gap. CDR3 bases: TGTGCCAGCAGCTTAGACCAGGGTCTAGCCACTGAAGCTTTCTTT. Translated: CASSLDQGLATEAFF.

The chain has TRBV12-3 or TRBV12-4 and TRBJ1-4; D might be TRBD1 (6 bases). With 3 bases removed from V and 0 bases from J, the gap between germline ends came to 11 bases. The length of the CDR3 is 16 residues. CDR3 sequence: CASSLSYRATNEKLFF. CDR3 DNA: TGTGCCAGCAGTTTGTCGTACAGGGCAACTAATGAAAAACTGTTTTTT.

This clonotype was picked up many times. The chain has TRBV7-9 and TRBJ2-2, with 9 bases that match TRBD1. Germline CDR1 and CDR2: SEHNR and FQNEAQ (reference sequence). V shed 6 bases and J 5 bases; nucleotides not matched to a gene: 7. This CDR3 comprises 15 residues. The CDR3 nucleotides are TGTGCCAGCAGACCGGGACAGGGAGGAACCGGGGAGCTGTTTTTT. Amino acids: CASRPGQGGTGELFF.

In this sample, this clonotype turned up many times. The gene calls are TRBV20-1 and TRBJ1-1, with D possibly TRBD1 on 5 matching bases. The germline CDR1 and CDR2 sequences are DFQATT and SNEGSKA (reference sequence). V was cut by 6 bases and J by 7 bases, with 12 bases left in between. CDR3 length: 11 residues. This CDR3 is CSATDRYEAFF. The CDR3 DNA is TGCAGTGCCACCGACAGATATGAAGCTTTCTTT.

This clonotype has only a few counts. The rearrangement joins TRBV5-1 to TRBJ2-1; 8 positions agree with TRBD2. The CDR3 has 15 amino acids. With V trimmed by 4 bases and J by 0 bases, 3 bases remained unmatched. The germline gives CDR1 SGHRS, CDR2 YFSETQ. CDR3 in amino acids: CASSQTSASYNEQFF. In DNA, the CDR3 is TGCGCCAGCAGCCAGACTAGCGCCTCCTACAATGAGCAGTTCTTC.

The genes are TRBV18 and TRBJ2-7, with TRBD2 identical over 11 bases. Germline V gives CDR1 KGHSH, CDR2 LQKENI. The CDR3 covers 17 residues. V trimming: 6 bases; J trimming: 7 bases; junction bases outside the gene matches: 17. This CDR3 is CASSPSMGLAAPGEQYF. The CDR3 DNA sequence: TGTGCCAGCTCTCCTTCAATGGGACTAGCGGCCCCCGGGGAGCAGTACTTC.

This chain links TRBV19 with TRBJ2-7; 7 nucleotides match TRBD1. The CDR3 is made up of 15 amino acids. V was clipped by 6 bases and J by 1 base; unmatched bases: 9. The V gene's germline CDR1 is LNHDA and CDR2 SQIVND (reference sequence). CDR3: CASSSDRESSYEQYF. The CDR3 bases are TGTGCCAGTAGCAGCGACAGGGAGTCGTCCTACGAGCAGTACTTC.

This clonotype was counted many times. In nucleotides, the CDR3 is TGTGCCAGCAGTTTAAATGGCGGGAGGGCCTTTGATGAGCAGTTCTTC. Its protein product is CASSLNGGRAFDEQFF. The V gene is TRBV27, the J gene TRBJ2-1, with 9 bases lining up with TRBD2. Germline lookup yields CDR1 MNHEY and CDR2 SMNVEV (reference sequence). The ends lost 2 bases at V and 8 bases at J; junction bases unmatched: 10. The CDR3 is made up of 16 amino acids.

This clonotype has ten or more counts. The rearrangement uses TRBV10-1 and TRBJ2-5, with D uncertain. V dropped 2 bases and J dropped 3 bases, with 7 bases sitting between them. This CDR3 comprises 13 residues. Germline values: CDR1 WNHNN, CDR2 SYGVQD (reference sequence). CDR3 sequence reads: CASSETREETQYF. The CDR3 DNA is TGCGCCAGCAGTGAGACCCGAGAAGAGACCCAGTACTTC.